This TCR beta chain was sequenced during a study of T cells in Graves' hyperthyroidism and ophthalmopathy. Amplification targeted TCR beta CDR3 regions from RNA transcripts. First-round RT-PCR with HTBI primers amplified the TCR CDR3 region. In TCRdb, the multiplex PCR reads were re-called with MiXCR into one record per CDR3 protein. In the table there are some 510,000 distinct CDR3 sequences, less than 25% of which are singletons. Germline CDR1 and CDR2: MGHRA and YSYEKL. V shed 1 base and J shed 6 bases, with 6 bases lying between them. The CDR3 sequence is 12 residues long. This clonotype showed up many times.

The TCR comes from a man younger than 30 with Graves' hyperthyroidism. The rearrangement uses TRBV4-1 and TRBJ2-5; D is unresolved. The sequenced sample consisted of blood. The CDR3 reads CASSQVGQTQYF. In nucleotides, the CDR3 is TGCGCCAGCAGCCAAGTCGGGCAGACCCAGTACTTC.